This entry is about one T cell receptor (beta chain). Profiling relied on immunoSEQ multiplex PCR, and the TCRdb table lists in-frame clones only, not all of them. The repertoire includes some 500,000 clones, about 96% of them detected once, and less than 0.06% sits in the top ten. The V and J ends lost 6 bases and 3 bases respectively, with 8 bases between them. The CDR3 totals 12 residues. Germline CDR1 MDHEN, CDR2 SYDVKM. The sample belongs to a study of shared clonotypes between healthy human individuals. Study in general: Aged between 18 and 49, the donors were two women and three men. Each donor's CD8 memory used one plate, CD8 naive two, each CD4 subset three.

The donors were all Caucasian adults (living in Nashville, Tennessee). CD4+ cells yielded CD45RA+ naive and CD45RA-negative memory subsets. The sample was naive CD4+ T cells sorted from blood. Subset reported: CD45RA+ positively selected. This chain links TRBV28 with TRBJ1-2; D not resolved. The origin of this receptor is a woman younger than 45 in good health. The CDR3 DNA follows: TGTGCCAGCAGCCAGGAGGACTATGGCTACACCTTC. This gives the protein CASSQEDYGYTF.